This record looks at one T cell receptor beta chain sequence and its context. This specimen belongs to a study of blood T cells in healthy people across ages. Donor samples were obtained from healthy Caucasian individuals from Russia, aged about 6 to 100. The authors extracted at least 5 micrograms of total RNA per sample. The use of a sample-barcoded 5' primer and a J-beta primer mix characterized a second PCR of roughly 7 to 11 cycles. Per sample, CDR3-containing paired-end reads numbered at least 2.5 million. TCRdb called the 5' RACE reads again in MiXCR, with one record for every CDR3 protein. The sample contains about 1.5 million distinct CDR3 sequences, roughly 43% of which appear only once. The TCR sequence derives from a young woman in good health. The material sequenced was blood.

CDR3 amino acids: CASSFWTNEQFF. CDR3 sequence (DNA): TGTGCCAGCAGTTTCTGGACGAATGAGCAGTTCTTC. The chain combines TRBV6-2 or TRBV6-3 with TRBJ2-1; D not resolved. Germline lookup yields CDR1 MNHEY and CDR2 SVGEGT. The CDR3 contains 12 residues. Trimming cost V 4 bases and J 7 bases, with 8 bases left between them.